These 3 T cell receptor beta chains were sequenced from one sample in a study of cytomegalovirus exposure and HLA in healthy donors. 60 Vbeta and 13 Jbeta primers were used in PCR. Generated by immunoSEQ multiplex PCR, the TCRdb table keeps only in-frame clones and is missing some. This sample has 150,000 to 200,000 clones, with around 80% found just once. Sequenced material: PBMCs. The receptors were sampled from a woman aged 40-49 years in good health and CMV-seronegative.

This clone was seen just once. For the CDR3, the DNA is TGTGCCAGCAGCTTTCGCCACGGGGGACGCACATCCTACGAGCAGTACTTC. It is translated as CASSFRHGGRTSYEQYF. The chain employs TRBV11-3 and TRBJ2-7; a weak D match, TRBD2 (6 bases). Germline CDR1 is SGHNT and CDR2 is YENEEA. The CDR3 runs 17 residues. Trimming took off 3 bases at V and 1 base at J, with 19 bases between the two ends. Together with reference TRBV11-3 and TRBJ2-7, the CDR3 gives the full variable domain: EAGVVQSPRYKIIEKKQPVAFWCNPISGHNTLYWYLQNLGQGPELLIRYENEEAVDDSQLPKDRFSAERLKGVDSTLKIQPAELGDSAVYLCASSFRHGGRTSYEQYFGPGTRLTVT.

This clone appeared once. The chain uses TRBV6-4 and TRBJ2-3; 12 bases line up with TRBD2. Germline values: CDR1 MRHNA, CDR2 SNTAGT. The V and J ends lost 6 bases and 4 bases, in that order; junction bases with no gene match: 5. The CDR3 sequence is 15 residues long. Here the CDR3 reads CASRRLAGESDTQYF. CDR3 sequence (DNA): TGTGCCAGCAGACGACTAGCGGGAGAATCAGATACGCAGTATTTT.

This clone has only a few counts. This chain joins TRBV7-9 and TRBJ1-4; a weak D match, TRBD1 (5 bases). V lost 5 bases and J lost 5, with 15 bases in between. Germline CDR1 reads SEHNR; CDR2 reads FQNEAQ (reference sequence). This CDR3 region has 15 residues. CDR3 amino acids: CASSLLGASNEKLFF. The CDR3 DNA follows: TGTGCCAGCAGCCTCCTTGGGGCATCAAATGAAAAACTGTTTTTT.